The clone carrying this T cell receptor (beta chain) has a handful of counts. This sample's time point: persistent/refractory GD, antithyroid drugs over 5 years with positive TRAb. The TCR library was prepared using RNA isolated from PBMCs. This entry belongs to a study of regulatory T cells in long-lasting Graves disease. The length of the CDR3 is 14 residues. V was trimmed by 10 bases and J by 0 bases, leaving 15 bases between them. Per germline, CDR1 ENHRY and CDR2 SYGVKD. Library construction for TCR beta used iRepertoire HTBI primers and Arm-PCR of CDR3 regions. Using its own MiXCR run on the multiplex PCR reads, TCRdb lists one record per CDR3 protein. This table holds 400,000 to 500,000 distinct CDR3 sequences, about a fifth found once.

V is TRBV10-3 and J is TRBJ1-1; D is undetermined. The receptor's source is a female donor with Graves disease. The sequencing here drew on peripheral blood mononuclear cells (PBMCs), taken when the disease was refractory, from a patient treated with antithyroid drugs. For the CDR3, the DNA is TGTGCCACCTCAACGCGAGATATGAACACTGAAGCTTTCTTT. This gives the protein CATSTRDMNTEAFF.